Shown below are 5 T cell receptor beta chains from a single sample sequenced in a study of identical twins. TCRdb used MiXCR to reprocess the 5' RACE reads, holding one entry per CDR3 protein. Here the sample spans 1.5 million to 2 million distinct CDR3 sequences, more than 30% being singletons. Sequencing used cord blood. These receptors all stem from a newborn girl in good health.

This clonotype was observed a handful of times. This chain uses TRBV27 with TRBJ2-2; tentative D call: TRBD1 (6 bases). Trimming took 1 base from V and 3 from J, leaving 6 bases between them. The CDR3 loop spans 14 amino acids. Germline assignment: CDR1 MNHEY and CDR2 SMNVEV (reference sequence). This CDR3 is CASSLWGHTGELFF. As DNA, the CDR3 is TGTGCCAGCAGTTTATGGGGGCACACCGGGGAGCTGTTTTTT.

The rearrangement links TRBV20-1 to TRBJ1-4; 7 positions agree with TRBD1. V lost 5 bases and J lost 5; bases outside the gene matches: 11. The CDR3 has 15 amino acids. The germline V gene has CDR1 DFQATT and CDR2 SNEGSKA (reference sequence). CDR3: CSAGGGQQVNEKLFF. In DNA form, the CDR3 reads TGCAGTGCTGGCGGGGGACAGCAGGTGAATGAAAAACTGTTTTTT.

This clonotype was seen only a few times. The gene calls are TRBV28 and TRBJ2-5; 11 bases fit TRBD2. The CDR3 runs to 17 residues. Germline V gene data show CDR1 as MDHEN and CDR2 as SYDVKM. V shed 2 bases and J 0 bases; nucleotides not matched to a gene: 5. This CDR3 reads CASSLEGLAVYQETQYF. The CDR3 DNA reads as TGTGCCAGCAGTTTAGAGGGACTAGCGGTTTACCAAGAGACCCAGTACTTC.

CDR3 residues: CSARQDKDRGAPLHF. CDR3 bases: TGCAGTGCGAGACAGGATAAGGACCGTGGTGCACCCCTCCACTTT. The rearrangement uses TRBV20-1 and TRBJ1-6; possibly TRBD1 for D (6 bases). V gave up 6 bases and J gave up 11 bases, with 23 bases separating them. CDR3 length: 15 residues. CDR1 DFQATT and CDR2 SNEGSKA come from the germline V gene (reference sequence).

The chain is built from TRBV20-1 and TRBJ2-2; weak D call: TRBD1 (7 bases). The CDR3 has 14 amino acids. Per the germline V gene, CDR1 is DFQATT and CDR2 is SNEGSKA (reference sequence). V was cut by 5 bases and J by 2 bases, with 12 bases left in between. CDR3 coding DNA: TGCAGTGCTGCGGGACAGATAAACACCGGGGAGCTGTTTTTT. It codes for CSAAGQINTGELFF.